The 29 T cell receptor beta chains given below trace back to one sample, sequenced in a study of blood T cells in healthy people across ages. A second roughly 7 to 11 cycle PCR used barcoded and J-beta primers. TCRdb itself ran the 5' RACE reads through MiXCR, one entry per CDR3 protein. Here the sample spans fewer than 950,000 distinct CDR3 sequences, 35% to 40% being singletons. Source material: blood. The receptors come from a young man in good health.

V usage is TRBV7-2 and J usage is TRBJ2-3; 7 bases align to TRBD2. Germline V gene lookup returns CDR1 SGHTA and CDR2 FQGNSA. The CDR3 runs 16 residues. Trimming removed 1 base from V and 1 base from J; junction bases left unmatched: 5. CDR3 sequence (DNA): TGTGCCAGCAGCTTAGTTCCACGGGGGGGCACAGATACGCAGTATTTT. Residues: CASSLVPRGGTDTQYF.

The genes are TRBV5-1 and TRBJ2-1; possibly TRBD1 or TRBD2 for D (6 bases each). This CDR3 is built from 15 residues. Germline V CDR1 and CDR2: SGHRS, YFSETQ. V shed 1 base and J shed 8 bases, with 16 bases lying between them. This CDR3 is CASSLWARGPDEQFF. The CDR3 DNA reads TGCGCCAGCAGCTTGTGGGCCCGGGGGCCTGATGAGCAGTTCTTC.

This clonotype has only one observation. This chain uses TRBV12-3 or TRBV12-4 with TRBJ2-1; 9 nucleotides align to TRBD2. V shed 5 bases, J shed 13 bases, and the junction held 12 bases outside the gene matches. This CDR3 has 14 residues. CDR3 in DNA: TGTGCCAGCAGTGGGACTAGCTCTTTAGAGACCCAGTTCTTC. Amino acids: CASSGTSSLETQFF.

The sample holds many counts of this clonotype. CDR3 nucleotide sequence: TGCGCCAGCAGCCAGGTTCGGGGACAGCTAGCCAAAAACATTCAGTACTTC. Residues: CASSQVRGQLAKNIQYF. The chain employs TRBV4-3 and TRBJ2-4; TRBD1 matches at 7 bases. Germline loops: CDR1 LGHNA, CDR2 YSLEER. The CDR3 extends over 17 amino acids. V lost 3 bases and J lost 0; bases outside the gene matches: 8.

This clonotype was seen a single time. CDR3 region: CASRETRSAQYF. The CDR3 DNA reads as TGTGCCAGCAGGGAGACAAGGTCCGCCCAGTACTTC. This sequence joins TRBV6-2 or TRBV6-3 and TRBJ2-7; D not resolved. Trimming pared 6 bases from V and 10 bases from J, leaving 16 bases between. There are 12 residues in the CDR3. In germline, CDR1 is MNHEY, CDR2 SVGEGT.

This clonotype was observed a handful of times. This chain connects TRBV23-1 to TRBJ2-7; 7 bases are shared with TRBD1. TRBV23-1 is annotated as an ORF whose role is uncertain. The CDR3 is made up of 13 amino acids. V shed 1 base, J shed 8 bases, and the junction held 5 bases outside the gene matches. Written as DNA, the CDR3 is TGCGCCAGCAGTCAATGGGACAGCCGACAGCAGTACTTC. It encodes CASSQWDSRQQYF.

With respect to this clonotype: This may arise from a read error, as a much more abundant clone is one base away. The J gene is TRBJ2-7, the V gene TRBV4-2; D ambiguous. The V gene lost 0 bases and the J gene lost 2 bases, with 8 bases spanning the gap. The CDR3 contains 14 residues. The germline gives CDR1 LGHNA, CDR2 YNFKEQ. The CDR3 sequence is CASSQEAATYEQYF. DNA for the CDR3: TGTGCCAGCAGCCAAGAGGCGGCGACCTACGAGCAGTACTTC.

This clonotype was seen just once. The chain links TRBV13 to TRBJ2-5; D may match TRBD1 or TRBD2 (5 bases each). This CDR3 is 18 amino acids long. With 4 bases removed from V and 1 base from J, the gap between germline ends came to 22 bases. The germline CDR1 and CDR2 sequences are PRHDT and FYEKMQ (reference sequence). The CDR3, as DNA: TGTGCCAGCAGCTCTTGTATTCCGGCGAGGGGCATCCAAGAGACCCAGTACTTC. Its protein product is CASSSCIPARGIQETQYF.

V and J are TRBV20-1 and TRBJ2-1; 8 positions agree with TRBD2. The CDR3 has 17 residues. V lost 1 base and J lost 6; bases outside the gene matches: 14. The germline gives CDR1 DFQATT, CDR2 SNEGSKA (reference sequence). The CDR3 DNA reads TGCAGTGCTAGAGTAATGAAAAGCGGGGGTAGAGGCAATGAGCAGTTCTTC. Translated, it gives CSARVMKSGGRGNEQFF.

Only a few counts were recorded for this clonotype. The rearrangement joins TRBV2 to TRBJ1-6; 8 nucleotides line up with TRBD1. The CDR3 spans 14 residues. Germline trimming cut 6 bases from V and 10 bases from J; bases unmatched to any gene: 8. Germline V gene data show CDR1 as SNHLY and CDR2 as FYNNEI. The CDR3 region is CASRPTGVRSPLHF. CDR3 DNA sequence: TGTGCCAGCAGGCCGACAGGGGTCAGATCACCCCTCCACTTT.

This clonotype was seen ten or more times. The chain couples TRBV27 to TRBJ2-7; TRBD1 might be the D (5 bases). V was cut by 2 bases and J by 3 bases, with 14 bases left in between. The germline CDR1 and CDR2 sequences are MNHEY and SMNVEV (reference sequence). The CDR3 runs to 15 residues. The CDR3 protein is CASSLRWGPLYEQYF. CDR3 DNA: TGTGCCAGCAGTTTACGGTGGGGCCCCCTCTACGAGCAGTACTTC.

This clonotype showed up many times. This chain links TRBV20-1 with TRBJ2-5, with D perhaps matching TRBD1 (5 bases). Germline CDR1 and CDR2: DFQATT and SNEGSKA (reference sequence). V lost 6 bases and J 1 base, leaving 12 bases between the germline ends. The CDR3 extends over 13 amino acids. The DNA for the CDR3 is TGCAGTGCCAATGACAGAACCCAAGAGACCCAGTACTTC. Its protein product is CSANDRTQETQYF.

The chain joins TRBV14 to TRBJ1-2; D perhaps matches TRBD1 (6 bases). Germline values: CDR1 SGHDN, CDR2 FVKESK. Trimming removed 1 base from V and 6 bases from J, with 9 bases in between. CDR3 size: 13 residues. The CDR3 bases are TGTGCCAGCAGCCAAGCAGGGGTCAATGGCTACACCTTC. As protein: CASSQAGVNGYTF.

This clonotype was detected many times. The chain employs TRBV6-1 and TRBJ2-7, with D unresolved. V was pared by 0 bases and J by 3 bases, with 12 bases between. The V gene's germline CDR1 is MNHNS and CDR2 SASEGT. This CDR3 region has 15 residues. As DNA, the CDR3 is TGTGCCAGCAGTGAAGCACCGCGCCCCAACTACGAGCAGTACTTC. It encodes CASSEAPRPNYEQYF.

The rearrangement uses TRBV4-2 and TRBJ1-1; D call uncertain. CDR3 length equals 14 residues. Germline values: CDR1 LGHNA, CDR2 YNFKEQ. Trimming took off 1 base at V and 3 bases at J, with 9 bases between the two ends. The CDR3 coding sequence is TGTGCCAGCAGCCAAGGTGACCGATACACTGAAGCTTTCTTT. Protein sequence: CASSQGDRYTEAFF.

In this sample, this clonotype turned up a few times. The chain recombines TRBV20-1 with TRBJ2-1; 7 bases fit TRBD2. This CDR3 has 18 amino acids. The V gene's germline CDR1 is DFQATT and CDR2 SNEGSKA (reference sequence). The V gene end was trimmed by 1 base and the J gene end by 5 bases; junction bases not matched to a gene: 17. The CDR3 region is CSARAGGTSDGRHNEQFF. The CDR3 DNA is TGCAGTGCTAGAGCGGGAGGCACTAGCGACGGGAGGCACAATGAGCAGTTCTTC.

This chain uses TRBV7-2 with TRBJ1-6; possibly TRBD1 for D (5 bases). The CDR3 is 16 residues long. CDR1 and CDR2 from the germline V gene are SGHTA and FQGNSA. V was cut by 6 bases and J by 5 bases, with 17 bases left in between. CDR3: CASSSTGGTDNSPLHF. The CDR3 DNA reads as TGTGCCAGCAGTTCTACCGGGGGGACTGATAATTCACCCCTCCACTTT. Supplemented by reference TRBV7-2 and TRBJ1-6, the full variable domain reads GAGVSQSPSNKVTEKGKDVELRCDPISGHTALYWYRQSLGQGLEFLIYFQGNSAPDKSGLPSDRFSAERTGGSVSTLTIQRTQQEDSAVYLCASSSTGGTDNSPLHFGNGTRLTVT.

This clonotype turned up a few times. The chain uses TRBV29-1 and TRBJ2-7; D perhaps matches TRBD2 (5 bases). The CDR3 sequence is 12 residues long. Germline CDR1 SQVTM, CDR2 ANQGSEA. V gave up 6 bases and J gave up 3 bases, with 12 bases separating them. CDR3: CSVRGVHYEQYF. The CDR3 DNA is TGCAGCGTACGGGGAGTTCACTACGAGCAGTACTTC.

This clonotype has just one count. A single base separates this from a much larger clone, so it may be a read error. The chain recombines TRBV20-1 with TRBJ2-1, with D perhaps TRBD2 (6 bases). Germline V gene sequence: CDR1 DFQATT, CDR2 SNEGSKA (reference sequence). Trimming pared 3 bases from V and 10 bases from J, leaving 13 bases between. This CDR3 is 12 amino acids long. The CDR3 DNA reads TGCAGTGCTAGGGGAGGCCCCTACGAGCAGTTCTTC. Its translation: CSARGGPYEQFF.

This clonotype was seen a few times. The J gene is TRBJ1-6, the V gene TRBV27; D is uncertain. V was trimmed by 8 bases and J by 0 bases, leaving 14 bases between them. Germline V CDR1 and CDR2: MNHEY, SMNVEV (reference sequence). This CDR3 contains 16 residues. CDR3 DNA: TGTGCCAGCGCGACCCGGTTGAGCTCCTATAATTCACCCCTCCACTTT. This codes for CASATRLSSYNSPLHF.

This chain connects TRBV20-1 to TRBJ2-1, with 9 bases fitting TRBD2. Trimming took 6 bases from V and 10 from J; bases not matched to a gene: 1. The CDR3 covers 10 residues. Germline assignment: CDR1 DFQATT and CDR2 SNEGSKA (reference sequence). In DNA form, the CDR3 reads TGCAGTGCCGCGGGGGGGGAGCAGTTCTTC. The encoded protein is CSAAGGEQFF.

The V gene is TRBV10-3, the J gene TRBJ2-2; D may be TRBD1 (5 bases). The length of the CDR3 is 14 residues. Deletions cut 0 bases from V and 5 bases from J, with 7 bases between. Germline loops: CDR1 ENHRY, CDR2 SYGVKD. The CDR3 DNA reads TGTGCCATCAGTGAGTCGAAGGGGACCGGGGAGCTGTTTTTT. Amino acids: CAISESKGTGELFF.

At least ten counts were recorded for this clonotype. The chain carries TRBV7-8 and TRBJ2-7; D is ambiguous. With 2 bases removed from V and 3 bases from J, the gap between germline ends came to 8 bases. Germline V CDR1 and CDR2: SGHVS, FQNEAQ. CDR3 size: 13 residues. CDR3 protein: CASSLSTDYEQYF. DNA for the CDR3: TGTGCCAGCAGCTTAAGTACGGACTACGAGCAGTACTTC.

Remarks on this clonotype: Being one base from a much bigger clone, this may be a read error. The chain is built from TRBV4-3 and TRBJ1-4; possible D gene TRBD1, 5 bases. The ends were cut back, 1 base at V and 8 bases at J, with 8 bases in the middle. CDR3 length equals 13 residues. CDR1 is LGHNA, CDR2 YSLEER, per germline. CDR3 nucleotides: TGCGCCAGCAGCCAAGCAGGGCAGGAAAAACTGTTTTTT. As protein: CASSQAGQEKLFF.

The chain has TRBV20-1 and TRBJ2-4; maybe TRBD2 (5 bases). V shed 6 bases and J shed 0 bases, with 12 bases lying between them. The CDR3 is 14 amino acids. Germline CDR1 DFQATT, CDR2 SNEGSKA (reference sequence). The CDR3 loop reads CSAPSRGAKNIQYF. Here the CDR3 DNA reads TGCAGTGCCCCCTCTCGGGGAGCCAAAAACATTCAGTACTTC.

The rearrangement uses TRBV7-2 and TRBJ1-2; 10 bases align to TRBD1. V lost 10 bases and J lost 3; bases outside the gene matches: 14. The CDR3 runs 16 residues. The germline V gene has CDR1 SGHTA and CDR2 FQGNSA. The DNA for the CDR3 is TGTGCCACAATCCCCGGTGACAGGGGGCATCACTATGGCTACACCTTC. Encoded protein: CATIPGDRGHHYGYTF. The complete variable domain, with remaining parts taken from reference TRBV7-2 and TRBJ1-2, reads GAGVSQSPSNKVTEKGKDVELRCDPISGHTALYWYRQSLGQGLEFLIYFQGNSAPDKSGLPSDRFSAERTGGSVSTLTIQRTQQEDSAVYLCATIPGDRGHHYGYTFGSGTRLTVV.

Many counts were recorded for this clonotype. This chain uses TRBV12-3 or TRBV12-4 with TRBJ2-7, with D possibly being TRBD1 (6 bases). This CDR3 has 15 residues. With 4 bases removed from V and 2 bases from J, the gap between germline ends came to 15 bases. In DNA form, the CDR3 reads TGTGCCAGCAGTTCAACCGGGACAACCGCCTACGAGCAGTACTTC. Its translation: CASSSTGTTAYEQYF.

J is TRBJ2-1 and V is TRBV6-6; D gene unclear. The CDR3 runs to 13 residues. Germline lookup yields CDR1 MNHNY and CDR2 SVGAGI (reference sequence). V lost 10 bases, J lost 0 bases, and 10 bases lay in between. CDR3 nucleotides: TGTGCCATCCAGAGGAGCTCCTACAATGAGCAGTTCTTC. Translated, it gives CAIQRSSYNEQFF.

As for this clonotype: This sequence may be a read error, since a much larger clone differs from it by one base. V and J are TRBV7-9 and TRBJ1-2; D is unclear. This CDR3 region has 12 residues. The V gene's germline CDR1 is SEHNR and CDR2 FQNEAQ (reference sequence). CDR3: CASSYSDYGHTF. Here the CDR3 DNA reads TGTGCCAGCAGCTATTCCGACTATGGCCACACCTTC.